One sample yielded the 20 T cell receptor beta chains listed below, sequenced in a study of PD-1 blockade in classical Hodgkin lymphoma. Sample time point: cycle 4 day 1 (C4D1), after less than seven weeks of nivolumab. Autologous stem cell transplantation was followed by relapse in every patient, and brentuximab vedotin exposure varied. The method was immunoSEQ multiplex PCR; TCRdb's version includes in-frame clones alone and lacks a portion of them. The sample comprises about 47,000 clones, around 91% of which are singletons, and approximately 13% rests with the top ten. The sequences come from peripheral blood mononuclear cells (PBMCs), collected before the fourth cycle of nivolumab. These receptors all stem from a human donor with classical Hodgkin lymphoma.

This chain uses TRBV27 with TRBJ2-7, with D tentatively TRBD1 or TRBD2 (5 bases each). CDR3 length equals 17 residues. Trimming took 2 bases from V and 6 from J, leaving 23 bases between them. Germline-derived CDR1 and CDR2 are MNHEY and SMNVEV (reference sequence). The CDR3 DNA reads TGTGCCAGCAGTTTACCCGGGGCGACAAAGCCTCGGTCCGAGCAGTACTTC. It encodes CASSLPGATKPRSEQYF.

The chain recombines TRBV6-5 with TRBJ2-1; D possibly matches TRBD1 or TRBD2 (5 bases each). V was trimmed by 0 bases and J by 5 bases, leaving 14 bases between them. From germline, CDR1 is MNHEY and CDR2 SVGAGI. The CDR3 has 16 amino acids. This CDR3 is CASSYSKGPPNNEQFF. CDR3 nucleotide sequence: TGTGCCAGCAGTTACTCGAAGGGACCACCGAACAATGAGCAGTTCTTC.

The V gene is TRBV2, the J gene TRBJ1-1; D ambiguous. This CDR3 is 13 amino acids long. Trimming took 3 bases from V and 1 from J, leaving 6 bases between them. The germline V gene encodes CDR1 SNHLY and CDR2 FYNNEI. The CDR3: CASSDTENTEAFF. The CDR3 coding sequence is TGTGCCAGCAGTGACACGGAGAACACTGAAGCTTTCTTT.

V and J are TRBV7-3 and TRBJ2-5; the D is unclear. CDR3 length: 14 residues. V shed 5 bases and J shed 2 bases, with 12 bases lying between them. Per germline, CDR1 SGHTA and CDR2 FQGTGA. CDR3 region: CASSASGPQETQYF. In DNA form, the CDR3 reads TGTGCCAGCAGCGCATCAGGACCTCAAGAGACCCAGTACTTC.

The J gene is TRBJ2-7, the V gene TRBV19; weak D call: TRBD2 (6 bases). Trimming cost V 3 bases and J 2 bases, with 11 bases left between them. This CDR3 comprises 14 residues. Germline CDR1 reads LNHDA; CDR2 reads SQIVND (reference sequence). CDR3 in DNA: TGTGCCAGTAGTATCCTAGCGTTCGCCTACGAGCAGTACTTC. The encoded protein is CASSILAFAYEQYF.

The genes are TRBV18 and TRBJ2-7; D may match TRBD1 or TRBD2 (6 bases each). Germline lookup yields CDR1 KGHSH and CDR2 LQKENI. The CDR3 length is 14 residues. The V and J ends lost 6 bases and 3 bases respectively, with 15 bases between them. CDR3: CASSSVGGVYEQYF. The CDR3 DNA reads TGTGCCAGCTCTTCGGTGGGGGGCGTCTACGAGCAGTACTTC. Full variable domain (outside the CDR3, taken from reference TRBV18 and TRBJ2-7): NAGVMQNPRHLVRRRGQEARLRCSPMKGHSHVYWYRQLPEEGLKFMVYLQKENIIDESGMPKERFSAEFPKEGPSILRIQQVVRGDSAAYFCASSSVGGVYEQYFGPGTRLTVT.

The CDR3 region has the DNA TGTGCCAGCAGCTTGGTCGTGAACACTGAAGCTTTCTTT. This sequence encodes CASSLVVNTEAFF. The chain links TRBV5-4 to TRBJ1-1; no reliable D call. CDR3 length: 13 amino acids. Germline V gene lookup returns CDR1 SGHNT and CDR2 YYREEE (reference sequence). The V end was cut by 0 bases, the J end by 0 bases, with 3 bases between. The variable domain in full, completed from reference TRBV5-4 and TRBJ1-1, reads ETGVTQSPTHLIKTRGQQVTLRCSSQSGHNTVSWYQQALGQGPQFIFQYYREEENGRGNFPPRFSGLQFPNYSSELNVNALELDDSALYLCASSLVVNTEAFFGQGTRLTVV.

The chain carries TRBV27 and TRBJ2-7, with a weak D call TRBD2 (5 bases). From germline, CDR1 is MNHEY and CDR2 SMNVEV (reference sequence). CDR3 length: 14 amino acids. V lost 2 bases and J 6 bases, leaving 14 bases between the germline ends. CDR3: CASSLGRGSGEQYF. CDR3 DNA: TGTGCCAGCAGTTTAGGCCGGGGAAGCGGCGAGCAGTACTTC.

The gene calls are TRBV14 and TRBJ2-7; TRBD1 matches 8 bases. The CDR3 covers 13 residues. Germline values: CDR1 SGHDN, CDR2 FVKESK. V shed 4 bases and J 3 bases; nucleotides not matched to a gene: 2. CDR3 amino acids: CASSRQGIYEQYF. The CDR3 DNA is TGTGCCAGCAGCCGACAGGGGATCTACGAGCAGTACTTC.

The chain employs TRBV19 and TRBJ2-7, with a tentative D call TRBD2 (6 bases). The germline V and J ends were trimmed by 1 base and 5 bases, with 9 bases remaining between them. The length of the CDR3 is 13 residues. The germline CDR1 and CDR2 sequences are LNHDA and SQIVND (reference sequence). CDR3 amino acids: CASSIVGGHEQYF. The DNA of the CDR3 is TGTGCCAGTAGTATAGTCGGGGGTCACGAGCAGTACTTC. The variable domain in full, completed from reference TRBV19 and TRBJ2-7, reads DGGITQSPKYLFRKEGQNVTLSCEQNLNHDAMYWYRQDPGQGLRLIYYSQIVNDFQKGDIAEGYSVSREKKESFPLTVTSAQKNPTAFYLCASSIVGGHEQYFGPGTRLTVT.

The chain has TRBV5-1 and TRBJ2-7; D is uncertain. This CDR3 has 15 residues. Germline V gives CDR1 SGHRS, CDR2 YFSETQ. V dropped 0 bases and J dropped 0 bases, with 10 bases sitting between them. In nucleotides, the CDR3 is TGCGCCAGCAGCTTGGAACAGTATTACTCCTACGAGCAGTACTTC. This codes for CASSLEQYYSYEQYF.

The chain combines TRBV27 with TRBJ1-5; 8 bases agree with TRBD1. The length of the CDR3 is 15 residues. Germline trimming cut 6 bases from V and 11 bases from J; bases unmatched to any gene: 15. The V gene's germline CDR1 is MNHEY and CDR2 SMNVEV (reference sequence). CDR3 DNA: TGTGCCAGCAGCCCGACAGGGGCGTCGGGGGTGGCCCAGCATTTT. Its translation is CASSPTGASGVAQHF.

The genes are TRBV27 and TRBJ1-5, with D possibly matching TRBD1 (5 bases). This CDR3 contains 14 residues. Between the trimmed V and J ends, which lost 6 bases and 4 bases, there was a span of 13 bases. Germline CDR1 reads MNHEY; CDR2 reads SMNVEV (reference sequence). This chain's CDR3 is CASRATGGNQPQHF. The CDR3 DNA sequence: TGTGCCAGCAGAGCAACAGGAGGGAATCAGCCCCAGCATTTT.

The chain combines TRBV5-1 with TRBJ2-7; 7 nucleotides align to TRBD1. Per the germline V gene, CDR1 is SGHRS and CDR2 is YFSETQ. This CDR3 has 20 residues. Unmatched junction bases numbered 23, after V lost 5 bases and J lost 0 bases. CDR3 residues: CASRSGTDTRRPNSSYEQYF. The CDR3 DNA reads TGCGCCAGCAGATCCGGGACAGACACGAGAAGACCAAATAGCTCCTACGAGCAGTACTTC.

The chain's CDR3 is CASGDHNYGYTF. CDR3 in DNA: TGTGCCAGCGGAGACCATAACTATGGCTACACCTTC. This chain uses TRBV6-1 with TRBJ1-2; D is uncertain. This CDR3 is built from 12 residues. V lost 8 bases and J lost 1, with 8 bases in between. Germline V gene sequence: CDR1 MNHNS, CDR2 SASEGT.

The chain combines TRBV18 with TRBJ1-2; D is unclear. Germline CDR1 is KGHSH and CDR2 is LQKENI. V was clipped by 0 bases and J by 5 bases, with 10 bases between them. The CDR3 contains 14 residues. CDR3 in amino acids: CASSPPRVGYGYTF. For the CDR3, the DNA is TGTGCCAGCTCACCACCGAGGGTAGGGTATGGCTACACCTTC.

The sample holds one count of this clone. The chain uses TRBV5-6 and TRBJ2-7, with 9 nucleotides matching TRBD2. The germline V gene has CDR1 SGHDT and CDR2 YYEEEE. Trimming removed 2 bases from V and 8 bases from J; junction bases left unmatched: 11. This CDR3 has 15 amino acids. The CDR3 here is CASSFSSGIHDKQYF. The CDR3 coding sequence is TGTGCCAGCAGCTTTTCTAGCGGGATTCATGATAAGCAGTACTTC.

This chain connects TRBV7-3 to TRBJ1-1; D remains unclear. This CDR3 spans 16 amino acids. Germline CDR1 is SGHTA and CDR2 is FQGTGA. Trimming left V 5 bases short and J 5 bases short, with 21 bases between. In nucleotides, the CDR3 is TGTGCCAGCAGCCCTCACGCGCCACGGGTTATGACTGAAGCTTTCTTT. Residues: CASSPHAPRVMTEAFF. The whole variable domain, filled in from reference TRBV7-3 and TRBJ1-1, reads GAGVSQTPSNKVTEKGKYVELRCDPISGHTALYWYRQSLGQGPEFLIYFQGTGAADDSGLPNDRFFAVRPEGSVSTLKIQRTERGDSAVYLCASSPHAPRVMTEAFFGQGTRLTVV.

The genes are TRBV7-9 and TRBJ1-1; no definite D call. CDR1 and CDR2 (germline): SEHNR, FQNEAQ (reference sequence). The CDR3 runs 14 residues. V lost 2 bases, J lost 1 base, and 8 bases lay in between. The CDR3 DNA is TGTGCCAGCAGCTTACCTTCAGCGAACACTGAAGCTTTCTTT. Translated: CASSLPSANTEAFF.

The chain has TRBV13 and TRBJ2-4; no firm D call. V dropped 0 bases and J dropped 5 bases, with 8 bases sitting between them. The CDR3 runs 14 residues. Germline V gene data show CDR1 as PRHDT and CDR2 as FYEKMQ (reference sequence). CDR3 sequence reads: CASSLGPAQNIQYF. In DNA form, the CDR3 reads TGTGCCAGCAGCTTAGGCCCCGCGCAAAACATTCAGTACTTC.